A selection of T cell receptor beta chains follows, all from one sample in a study of T cell responses to AZD1222 COVID-19 vaccine. Some clones are missing from TCRdb's copy, which holds only in-frame ones; the method was immunoSEQ multiplex PCR. This sample yields over 150,000 clones, of which 87% are seen a single time; around 3% belongs to the top ten. Sequenced here: peripheral blood, sampled on day 0 of AZD1222 vaccination. The receptors originated from an adult in good health. CDR3s include the opening cysteine and the closing phenylalanine or tryptophan. Each record gives: J gene, D gene, V gene, clone size, CDR3 protein, CDR3 DNA. The D gene is left open where the match is weak. Some rows mark clone size as missing; the rest say once, few, many or name a class of expanded clone.

j_call: TRBJ1-1; d_call: -; v_call: TRBV29-1; clone_size: once; cdr3_aa: CSVQEAAAFF; cdr3_nt: TGCAGCGTGCAGGAGGCTGCAGCTTTCTTT
j_call: TRBJ2-5; d_call: TRBD2; v_call: TRBV9; clone_size: -; cdr3_aa: CASSAGTSLYQETQYF; cdr3_nt: TGTGCCAGCAGCGCCGGGACTAGCCTCTACCAAGAGACCCAGTACTTC
j_call: TRBJ2-5; d_call: -; v_call: TRBV10-2; clone_size: once; cdr3_aa: CASSEKVVAQYF; cdr3_nt: TGCGCCAGCAGTGAAAAGGTGGTGGCCCAGTACTTC
j_call: TRBJ2-2; d_call: -; v_call: TRBV7-7; clone_size: once; cdr3_aa: CASSLVPGTGELFF; cdr3_nt: TGTGCCAGCAGCTTAGTTCCGGGGACCGGGGAGCTGTTTTTT
j_call: TRBJ2-1; d_call: TRBD1; v_call: TRBV7-9; clone_size: -; cdr3_aa: CASSLGQSNEQFF; cdr3_nt: TGTGCCAGCAGCTTGGGACAGAGCAATGAGCAGTTCTTC
j_call: TRBJ2-7; d_call: -; v_call: TRBV6-6; clone_size: -; cdr3_aa: CASSYQGLEQYF; cdr3_nt: TGTGCCAGCAGTTACCAGGGATTAGAGCAGTACTTC
j_call: TRBJ2-7; d_call: -; v_call: TRBV18; clone_size: -; cdr3_aa: CASSPVGSHEQYF; cdr3_nt: TGTGCCAGCTCACCCGTTGGGAGCCACGAGCAGTACTTC
j_call: TRBJ2-1; d_call: TRBD2; v_call: TRBV19; clone_size: -; cdr3_aa: CASGMGGPRNEQFF; cdr3_nt: TGTGCCAGTGGGATGGGAGGGCCGAGGAATGAGCAGTTCTTC
j_call: TRBJ2-5; d_call: TRBD2; v_call: TRBV10-3; clone_size: -; cdr3_aa: CAISPGIAGVGRETQYF; cdr3_nt: TGTGCCATCAGCCCGGGGATAGCGGGAGTCGGTAGAGAGACCCAGTACTTC
j_call: TRBJ2-1; d_call: -; v_call: TRBV4-1; clone_size: -; cdr3_aa: CASSPGNEQFF; cdr3_nt: TGCGCCAGCAGCCCTGGCAATGAGCAGTTCTTC
j_call: TRBJ2-1; d_call: TRBD1; v_call: TRBV7-9; clone_size: once; cdr3_aa: CASTPGQGGANEQFF; cdr3_nt: TGTGCCAGCACGCCGGGACAGGGTGGGGCCAATGAGCAGTTCTTC
j_call: TRBJ1-3; d_call: -; v_call: TRBV19; clone_size: -; cdr3_aa: CASSVRDSGNTIYF; cdr3_nt: TGTGCCAGTAGTGTCAGGGACTCTGGAAACACCATATATTTT
j_call: TRBJ1-3; d_call: -; v_call: TRBV5-1; clone_size: -; cdr3_aa: CASSLAGGSGNTIYF; cdr3_nt: TGCGCCAGCAGCTTGGCCGGGGGTTCCGGAAACACCATATATTTT
j_call: TRBJ2-2; d_call: TRBD2; v_call: TRBV10-1; clone_size: -; cdr3_aa: CASSDTKGLAGSVTGELFF; cdr3_nt: TGCGCCAGCAGTGATACGAAGGGACTAGCGGGCTCGGTCACCGGGGAGCTGTTTTTT
j_call: TRBJ1-5; d_call: TRBD1; v_call: TRBV11-2; clone_size: -; cdr3_aa: CASSSPRQGADQPQHF; cdr3_nt: TGTGCCAGCAGCTCCCCCCGACAGGGGGCGGATCAGCCCCAGCATTTT
j_call: TRBJ2-7; d_call: -; v_call: TRBV28; clone_size: -; cdr3_aa: CASSPRQILWEQYF; cdr3_nt: TGTGCCAGCAGTCCTCGACAGATCCTTTGGGAGCAGTACTTC
j_call: TRBJ2-7; d_call: TRBD1; v_call: TRBV3-1/TRBV3-2; clone_size: -; cdr3_aa: CASSQPGQGNEQYF; cdr3_nt: TGTGCCAGCAGCCAGCCGGGACAGGGGAACGAGCAGTACTTC
j_call: TRBJ1-1; d_call: -; v_call: TRBV5-1; clone_size: -; cdr3_aa: CASSYPTGERDTEAFF; cdr3_nt: TGCGCCAGCAGCTACCCAACGGGGGAAAGGGACACTGAAGCTTTCTTT
j_call: TRBJ2-1; d_call: -; v_call: TRBV7-9; clone_size: -; cdr3_aa: CASSRTTSLYNEQFF; cdr3_nt: TGTGCCAGCAGCCGGACTACCTCCCTATACAATGAGCAGTTCTTC
j_call: TRBJ1-5; d_call: -; v_call: TRBV19; clone_size: -; cdr3_aa: CASSMRGSSNQPQHF; cdr3_nt: TGTGCCAGTAGTATGAGGGGGAGTAGCAATCAGCCCCAGCATTTT
j_call: TRBJ2-2; d_call: -; v_call: TRBV10-1; clone_size: few; cdr3_aa: CASSESAVNTGELFF; cdr3_nt: TGCGCCAGCAGTGAGTCTGCAGTGAACACCGGGGAGCTGTTTTTT
j_call: TRBJ1-2; d_call: TRBD1; v_call: TRBV10-3; clone_size: -; cdr3_aa: CAISGGNYGYTF; cdr3_nt: TGTGCCATCTCAGGGGGGAACTATGGCTACACCTTC
j_call: TRBJ2-7; d_call: -; v_call: TRBV27; clone_size: -; cdr3_aa: CASSFGDFLNEQYF; cdr3_nt: TGTGCCAGCAGTTTCGGGGATTTTCTCAACGAGCAGTACTTC
j_call: TRBJ1-2; d_call: -; v_call: TRBV2; clone_size: -; cdr3_aa: CASSEGVGLPYGYTF; cdr3_nt: TGTGCCAGCAGTGAAGGGGTGGGACTCCCATATGGCTACACCTTC
j_call: TRBJ1-2; d_call: -; v_call: TRBV5-1; clone_size: -; cdr3_aa: CASSLDGGPGYGYTF; cdr3_nt: TGCGCCAGCAGCTTGGACGGGGGGCCGGGGTATGGCTACACCTTC
j_call: TRBJ2-1; d_call: TRBD1; v_call: TRBV11-3; clone_size: once; cdr3_aa: CASSPTGAYNEQFF; cdr3_nt: TGTGCCAGCAGCCCGACAGGGGCTTACAATGAGCAGTTCTTC
j_call: TRBJ1-5; d_call: -; v_call: TRBV28; clone_size: -; cdr3_aa: CASTVGSAQEVQPQHF; cdr3_nt: TGTGCCAGCACCGTTGGGTCGGCCCAGGAGGTTCAGCCCCAGCATTTT
j_call: TRBJ1-3; d_call: -; v_call: TRBV7-9; clone_size: few; cdr3_aa: CASSLDRPTSGNTIYF; cdr3_nt: TGTGCCAGCAGCTTAGACAGGCCAACCTCTGGAAACACCATATATTTT
j_call: TRBJ2-1; d_call: -; v_call: TRBV4-1; clone_size: -; cdr3_aa: CASSQEPPGPYNEQFF; cdr3_nt: TGCGCCAGCAGCCAAGAACCCCCGGGACCCTACAATGAGCAGTTCTTC
j_call: TRBJ2-7; d_call: -; v_call: TRBV7-7; clone_size: -; cdr3_aa: CASNLRSRVGYEQYF; cdr3_nt: TGTGCCAGCAACCTTCGCAGTCGGGTAGGCTACGAGCAGTACTTC
j_call: TRBJ2-7; d_call: -; v_call: TRBV2; clone_size: -; cdr3_aa: CASSLRQAGPYEQYF; cdr3_nt: TGTGCCAGCAGCCTTAGACAGGCAGGTCCCTACGAGCAGTACTTC
j_call: TRBJ2-1; d_call: -; v_call: TRBV5-1; clone_size: -; cdr3_aa: CASSSTTGSYNEQFF; cdr3_nt: TGCGCCAGCAGCTCTACGACAGGTTCCTACAATGAGCAGTTCTTC
j_call: TRBJ1-3; d_call: -; v_call: TRBV25-1; clone_size: -; cdr3_aa: CASSDPRQPNSGNTIYF; cdr3_nt: TGTGCCAGCAGTGATCCTCGGCAGCCCAACTCTGGAAACACCATATATTTT
j_call: TRBJ1-4; d_call: -; v_call: TRBV12-5; clone_size: -; cdr3_aa: CASGFLTWVTNEKLFF; cdr3_nt: TGTGCTAGTGGTTTTCTGACTTGGGTGACTAATGAAAAACTGTTTTTT
j_call: TRBJ2-1; d_call: -; v_call: TRBV6-5; clone_size: -; cdr3_aa: CASRTQGNEQFF; cdr3_nt: TGTGCCAGCCGGACCCAGGGCAATGAGCAGTTCTTC
j_call: TRBJ2-1; d_call: TRBD2; v_call: TRBV24-1; clone_size: -; cdr3_aa: CATRGTSGVNEQFF; cdr3_nt: TGTGCCACCCGAGGTACTAGCGGGGTCAATGAGCAGTTCTTC
j_call: TRBJ1-1; d_call: -; v_call: TRBV20-1; clone_size: -; cdr3_aa: CSARAGPEAFF; cdr3_nt: TGCAGTGCTAGGGCGGGGCCCGAAGCTTTCTTT
j_call: TRBJ1-2; d_call: TRBD1; v_call: TRBV12-3/TRBV12-4; clone_size: -; cdr3_aa: CASEGALSYGYTF; cdr3_nt: TGTGCCAGCGAGGGGGCTTTGTCCTATGGCTACACCTTC
j_call: TRBJ1-1; d_call: -; v_call: TRBV11-2; clone_size: -; cdr3_aa: CASSPDRVNTEAFF; cdr3_nt: TGTGCCAGCAGCCCGGACAGAGTGAACACTGAAGCTTTCTTT
j_call: TRBJ2-7; d_call: -; v_call: TRBV6-5; clone_size: -; cdr3_aa: CASKAQGGDEQYF; cdr3_nt: TGTGCCAGCAAGGCGCAGGGAGGCGACGAGCAGTACTTC
j_call: TRBJ1-2; d_call: TRBD1; v_call: TRBV4-1; clone_size: -; cdr3_aa: CASSQTQGDYGYTF; cdr3_nt: TGCGCCAGCAGCCAGACTCAGGGGGACTATGGCTACACCTTC
j_call: TRBJ2-7; d_call: -; v_call: TRBV5-1; clone_size: -; cdr3_aa: CASFDTGKPYEQYF; cdr3_nt: TGCGCCAGCTTCGACACCGGTAAACCCTACGAGCAGTACTTC
j_call: TRBJ2-2; d_call: -; v_call: TRBV11-3; clone_size: -; cdr3_aa: CASSLLGNTGELFF; cdr3_nt: TGTGCCAGCAGCTTACTCGGGAACACCGGGGAGCTGTTTTTT
j_call: TRBJ1-1; d_call: -; v_call: TRBV6-5; clone_size: -; cdr3_aa: CASSTNTNTEAFF; cdr3_nt: TGTGCCAGCAGTACTAACACGAACACTGAAGCTTTCTTT
j_call: TRBJ1-2; d_call: -; v_call: TRBV5-1; clone_size: -; cdr3_aa: CASSLGQNIYGYTF; cdr3_nt: TGCGCCAGCAGCTTGGGACAGAATATCTATGGCTACACCTTC
j_call: TRBJ1-1; d_call: TRBD1; v_call: TRBV19; clone_size: -; cdr3_aa: CASRDSQGRGLTNTEAFF; cdr3_nt: TGTGCTAGTAGGGACAGCCAGGGTAGGGGGTTAACGAACACTGAAGCTTTCTTT
j_call: TRBJ2-3; d_call: -; v_call: TRBV9; clone_size: -; cdr3_aa: CASSRDSTDTQYF; cdr3_nt: TGTGCCAGCAGCAGGGACAGCACAGATACGCAGTATTTT
j_call: TRBJ1-1; d_call: -; v_call: TRBV30; clone_size: -; cdr3_aa: CAWSNRLNTEAFF; cdr3_nt: TGTGCCTGGAGTAACCGGCTGAACACTGAAGCTTTCTTT
j_call: TRBJ1-2; d_call: TRBD1; v_call: TRBV6-2/TRBV6-3; clone_size: -; cdr3_aa: CASSYSIPDQGADYGYTF; cdr3_nt: TGTGCCAGCAGTTACTCGATCCCAGATCAGGGGGCGGACTATGGCTACACCTTC
j_call: TRBJ2-1; d_call: -; v_call: TRBV30; clone_size: once; cdr3_aa: CAWSVSSGPHNEQFF; cdr3_nt: TGTGCCTGGAGTGTAAGTAGCGGACCCCACAATGAGCAGTTCTTC
j_call: TRBJ2-3; d_call: -; v_call: TRBV19; clone_size: -; cdr3_aa: CASRTADTQYF; cdr3_nt: TGTGCCAGTCGAACGGCAGATACGCAGTATTTT
j_call: TRBJ2-1; d_call: TRBD1; v_call: TRBV10-1; clone_size: -; cdr3_aa: CASSALLGQGAYNEQFF; cdr3_nt: TGCGCCAGCAGCGCCCTCTTGGGACAGGGGGCTTACAATGAGCAGTTCTTC
j_call: TRBJ2-1; d_call: TRBD2; v_call: TRBV3-1/TRBV3-2; clone_size: -; cdr3_aa: CASSSSSGNYNEQFF; cdr3_nt: TGTGCCAGCAGCTCCTCTAGCGGCAACTACAATGAGCAGTTCTTC
j_call: TRBJ1-6; d_call: -; v_call: TRBV18; clone_size: -; cdr3_aa: CASSPGIQLGSYNSPLHF; cdr3_nt: TGTGCCAGCTCACCTGGGATCCAGTTGGGCAGCTATAATTCACCCCTCCACTTT
j_call: TRBJ1-1; d_call: -; v_call: TRBV30; clone_size: -; cdr3_aa: CAWSVQVWTVNTEAFF; cdr3_nt: TGTGCCTGGAGTGTACAGGTGTGGACAGTGAACACTGAAGCTTTCTTT
j_call: TRBJ1-3; d_call: TRBD1; v_call: TRBV28; clone_size: -; cdr3_aa: CASSSGTAFSGNTIYF; cdr3_nt: TGTGCCAGCAGTTCCGGGACAGCCTTCTCTGGAAACACCATATATTTT
j_call: TRBJ2-3; d_call: -; v_call: TRBV4-1; clone_size: -; cdr3_aa: CASSQDLTTDTQYF; cdr3_nt: TGCGCCAGCAGCCAAGATCTGACCACAGATACGCAGTATTTT
j_call: TRBJ2-2; d_call: -; v_call: TRBV15; clone_size: -; cdr3_aa: CATSTLAGELFF; cdr3_nt: TGTGCCACCAGCACGTTGGCCGGGGAGCTGTTTTTT
j_call: TRBJ1-4; d_call: -; v_call: TRBV18; clone_size: -; cdr3_aa: CASSNGIVDEKLFF; cdr3_nt: TGTGCCAGCTCAAACGGGATAGTAGACGAAAAACTGTTTTTT
j_call: TRBJ1-5; d_call: -; v_call: TRBV3-1/TRBV3-2; clone_size: -; cdr3_aa: CASSRSGQGNSNQPQHF; cdr3_nt: TGTGCCAGCAGCCGCTCCGGGCAGGGTAATAGCAATCAGCCCCAGCATTTT